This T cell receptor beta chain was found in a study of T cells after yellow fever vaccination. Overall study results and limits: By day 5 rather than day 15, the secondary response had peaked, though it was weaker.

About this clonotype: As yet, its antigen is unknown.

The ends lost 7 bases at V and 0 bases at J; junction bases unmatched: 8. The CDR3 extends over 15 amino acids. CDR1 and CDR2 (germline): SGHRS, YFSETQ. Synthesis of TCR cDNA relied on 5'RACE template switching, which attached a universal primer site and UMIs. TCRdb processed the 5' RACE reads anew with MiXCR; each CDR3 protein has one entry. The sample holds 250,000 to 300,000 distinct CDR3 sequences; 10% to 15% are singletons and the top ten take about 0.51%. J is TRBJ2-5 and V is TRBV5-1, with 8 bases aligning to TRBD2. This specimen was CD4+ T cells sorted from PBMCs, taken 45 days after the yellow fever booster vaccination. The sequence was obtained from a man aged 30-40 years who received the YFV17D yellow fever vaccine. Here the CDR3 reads CASSPSGLDQETQYF. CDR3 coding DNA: TGCGCCAGCTCTCCCTCGGGACTAGACCAAGAGACCCAGTACTTC.